The 14 T cell receptor beta chains in this list originate from one sample, sequenced in a study of T cells after yellow fever vaccination. TCRdb reprocessed the 5' RACE reads with MiXCR, giving one entry per CDR3 protein. Of 200,000 to 300,000 distinct CDR3 sequences listed, over 6.5% were seen once; the top ten hold 1% to 1.2%. Sequencing used CD4+ T cells sorted from PBMCs, obtained on the day of the yellow fever booster vaccination. The receptors originated from a man aged 25 to 45 who received the YFV17D yellow fever vaccine.

This clonotype has at least ten counts. The chain recombines TRBV6-5 with TRBJ2-1; 10 nucleotides agree with TRBD2. CDR1 is MNHEY and CDR2 is SVGAGI in the germline V gene. The ends lost 2 bases at V and 3 bases at J; junction bases unmatched: 1. The CDR3 has 15 amino acids. The CDR3 region has the DNA TGTGCCAGCAGTTACATAGCGGGAGGCTACAATGAGCAGTTCTTC. Protein product: CASSYIAGGYNEQFF.

This clonotype was seen many times. The chain is built from TRBV7-9 and TRBJ2-6; 8 bases are shared with TRBD1. The V segment lost 5 bases and the J segment 3 bases; nucleotides outside the gene matches: 9. The germline V gene encodes CDR1 SEHNR and CDR2 FQNEAQ (reference sequence). The CDR3 spans 17 residues. The CDR3 DNA follows: TGTGCCAGCAGCATCGGACAGGGAAGAAGTGGGGCCAACGTCCTGACTTTC. Protein: CASSIGQGRSGANVLTF.

This sequence joins TRBV20-1 and TRBJ2-1; TRBD2 is a possible D gene (6 bases). The germline gives CDR1 DFQATT, CDR2 SNEGSKA (reference sequence). V was shortened by 3 bases and J by 4 bases, with 10 bases between the two germline ends. This CDR3 is 13 amino acids long. CDR3 DNA sequence: TGCAGTGCTAGGGGCGGGACTTACAATGAGCAGTTCTTC. Its protein product is CSARGGTYNEQFF.

There are many counts of this clonotype. The V call is TRBV7-2, the J call TRBJ2-7, with 8 bases matching TRBD1. Germline CDR1 reads SGHTA; CDR2 reads FQGNSA. V lost 5 bases, J lost 1 base, and 4 bases stayed unmatched. The CDR3 is made up of 14 amino acids. For the CDR3, the DNA is TGTGCCAGCAGCCCGAGACAGGGGTCCTACGAGCAGTACTTC. It specifies CASSPRQGSYEQYF. The whole variable domain, remainder taken from reference TRBV7-2 and TRBJ2-7, is GAGVSQSPSNKVTEKGKDVELRCDPISGHTALYWYRQSLGQGLEFLIYFQGNSAPDKSGLPSDRFSAERTGGSVSTLTIQRTQQEDSAVYLCASSPRQGSYEQYFGPGTRLTVT.

The chain has TRBV28 and TRBJ2-7, with D perhaps matching TRBD1 (6 bases). Trimming shortened V by 6 bases and J by 0 bases, and 9 bases separated the two germline ends. CDR3 length: 13 residues. CDR1 MDHEN and CDR2 SYDVKM come from the germline V gene. The CDR3 loop reads CASRTGNSYEQYF. CDR3 nucleotide sequence: TGTGCCAGCAGGACAGGTAACTCCTACGAGCAGTACTTC.

This clonotype has ten or more counts. The rearrangement links TRBV28 to TRBJ2-1, with D unclear. The CDR3 extends over 12 amino acids. Trimming pared 2 bases from V and 7 bases from J, leaving 6 bases between. Per the germline V gene, CDR1 is MDHEN and CDR2 is SYDVKM. The chain's CDR3 is CASSLMGNEQFF. CDR3 in DNA: TGTGCCAGCAGTTTAATGGGTAATGAGCAGTTCTTC.

The chain recombines TRBV4-3 with TRBJ1-2, with D perhaps TRBD1 (6 bases). The germline gives CDR1 LGHNA, CDR2 YSLEER. The CDR3 sequence is 14 residues long. The germline V and J ends were trimmed by 3 bases and 4 bases, with 12 bases remaining between them. CDR3 coding DNA: TGCGCCAGCAGCCATCTAACAGGGACCTATGGCTACACCTTC. Translated: CASSHLTGTYGYTF.

This chain links TRBV19 with TRBJ1-5; D possibly corresponds to TRBD1 (6 bases). The CDR3 length is 15 residues. Deletions cut 5 bases from V and 2 bases from J, with 13 bases between. CDR1 and CDR2 (germline): LNHDA, SQIVND (reference sequence). CDR3 coding DNA: TGTGCCAGTAGTTTGGAGGGGGTTGGCAATCAGCCCCAGCATTTT. Translation gives CASSLEGVGNQPQHF.

This clonotype was recorded many times. This sequence joins TRBV6-5 and TRBJ2-2; 8 bases agree with TRBD1. The CDR3 consists of 16 residues. J lost 6 bases, V lost 0 bases, and 6 bases had no gene match. The germline V gene has CDR1 MNHEY and CDR2 SVGAGI. The CDR3 region is CASSYSGRGRSGELFF. CDR3 nucleotides: TGTGCCAGCAGTTACTCTGGCAGGGGGCGGTCCGGGGAGCTGTTTTTT.

The chain couples TRBV5-6 to TRBJ2-1, with D uncertain. The germline V gene has CDR1 SGHDT and CDR2 YYEEEE. The CDR3 has 15 residues. Trimming removed 6 bases from V and 0 bases from J, with 13 bases in between. The CDR3 DNA is TGTGCCAGCAACCTACAGCTTAGCTCCTACAATGAGCAGTTCTTC. Translating gives CASNLQLSSYNEQFF.

This clonotype showed up just a few times. The chain recombines TRBV6-1 with TRBJ1-1; 7 bases are shared with TRBD1. Germline values: CDR1 MNHNS, CDR2 SASEGT. The CDR3 runs 14 residues. The J segment lost 4 bases and the V segment lost 6 bases, leaving 8 bases of the junction unmatched. CDR3 loop: CASSPRGTVTEAFF. CDR3 DNA: TGTGCCAGCAGCCCCCGGGGGACAGTCACTGAAGCTTTCTTT.

There are many counts of this clonotype. The chain recombines TRBV24-1 with TRBJ2-1; TRBD2 matches at 15 bases. The germline CDR1 and CDR2 sequences are KGHDR and SFDVKD. V shed 7 bases, J shed 8 bases, and the junction held 5 bases outside the gene matches. The CDR3 totals 15 residues. The CDR3 DNA sequence: TGTGCCACCAGCGGACTAGCGGGAGGGCTAGATGAGCAGTTCTTC. Translating it yields CATSGLAGGLDEQFF.

This clonotype showed up many times. The chain links TRBV12-3 or TRBV12-4 to TRBJ2-5; a possible D gene is TRBD1 (6 bases). Trimming removed 2 bases at V and 5 bases at J, with 30 bases between. This CDR3 contains 20 residues. The CDR3 loop is CASSLSVGARVVGILETQYF. In DNA form, the CDR3 reads TGTGCCAGCAGTTTATCGGTGGGGGCGAGGGTCGTAGGGATCTTGGAGACCCAGTACTTC.

This clonotype has ten or more counts. This chain joins TRBV6-2 or TRBV6-3 and TRBJ2-7; 15 positions agree with TRBD2. CDR1 is MNHEY, CDR2 SVGEGT, per germline. This CDR3 is 14 amino acids long. With 8 bases clipped from V and 6 bases from J, the junction kept 5 bases outside the gene matches. CDR3 DNA: TGTGCCAGCGCCGGACTAGCGGGAGGGACCGAGCAGTACTTC. Encoded protein: CASAGLAGGTEQYF.